This T cell receptor (beta chain) was captured in a study of cytomegalovirus exposure and HLA in healthy donors. Study-wide findings and caveats: About 87% or about 30% of the time was how often most TCR beta V segments were productive, according to an earlier analysis. Reportedly, diagnosis of cytomegalovirus status by the classifier showed high specificity and sensitivity.

The germline CDR1 and CDR2 sequences are SEHNR and FQNEAQ (reference sequence). Trimming took 5 bases from V and 4 from J, leaving 14 bases between them. The CDR3 contains 14 residues. Comment on this clone: Its target is unknown.

The PCR contained 60 Vbeta and 13 Jbeta primers. Clones were sequenced by immunoSEQ multiplex PCR, and TCRdb holds only the in-frame ones, with some missing. The data show some 180,000 clones, with about 79% seen just once and roughly 1.5% held by the top ten. This clonotype was sampled from a man between 18 and 35 years old in good health and CMV-seronegative. The V call is TRBV7-9, the J call TRBJ1-2, with D perhaps TRBD1 (6 bases). Sequencing was performed on PBMCs. The CDR3 bases are TGTGCCAGCAGCCCCCCGGCAGGGGTCTATGGCTACACCTTC. Translation gives CASSPPAGVYGYTF.